The next 20 T cell receptor beta chains were all read from a single sample in a study of control samples from healthy donors and cancer patients. The protocol was immunoSEQ multiplex PCR, while the TCRdb copy is restricted to in-frame clones and leaves out a portion. The repertoire holds about 100,000 clones, approximately 90% seen once, with 7.8% in the top ten. Specimen: blood. These receptors originate from a man aged 25-45 years in good health.

The CDR3 DNA reads TGTGCCAGCAGCTGGCCGGGACAGGGAGCCGGGGAGCTGTTTTTT. Its protein product is CASSWPGQGAGELFF. This chain uses TRBV11-2 with TRBJ2-2; 9 bases are a match to TRBD1. Germline assignment: CDR1 SGHAT and CDR2 FQNNGV. J gave up 6 bases and V 4 bases, and 6 bases lay outside the gene matches. CDR3 length: 15 amino acids.

The chain joins TRBV4-2 to TRBJ2-4; D possibly corresponds to TRBD2 (5 bases). Trimming cost V 4 bases and J 7 bases, with 17 bases left between them. The CDR3 totals 15 residues. CDR1 is LGHNA and CDR2 is YNFKEQ in the germline V gene. CDR3 loop: CASSPREPTGNIQYF. DNA of the CDR3: TGTGCCAGCAGCCCCCGTGAGCCGACGGGGAACATTCAGTACTTC.

On this clone: The same CDR3 can be traced to other DNA sequences in this sample. The chain uses TRBV14 and TRBJ1-6, with 7 bases lining up with TRBD1. This CDR3 has 15 amino acids. Germline CDR1 SGHDN, CDR2 FVKESK. V gave up 6 bases and J gave up 0 bases; unmatched junction bases: 2. This CDR3 is CASSQGGSYNSPLHF. The CDR3 DNA reads TGTGCCAGCAGTCAGGGGGGCTCCTATAATTCACCCCTCCACTTT.

V and J are TRBV24-1 and TRBJ2-1; TRBD1 matches 8 bases. Germline-derived CDR1 and CDR2 are KGHDR and SFDVKD. This CDR3 has 16 amino acids. With V trimmed by 3 bases and J by 0 bases, 3 bases remained unmatched. CDR3 coding DNA: TGTGCCACCAGTGATCCTGACAGGGGCTCCTACAATGAGCAGTTCTTC. This translates into CATSDPDRGSYNEQFF.

This sequence joins TRBV13 and TRBJ2-6; D is unresolved. The CDR3 length is 15 residues. The germline V and J ends were trimmed by 3 bases and 1 base, with 7 bases remaining between them. From germline, CDR1 is PRHDT and CDR2 FYEKMQ (reference sequence). This CDR3 reads CASSFGGSGANVLTF. DNA for the CDR3: TGTGCCAGCAGCTTCGGCGGTTCTGGGGCCAACGTCCTGACTTTC.

DNA for the CDR3: TGTGCCAGCGGATGGGTGGGCTATGGCTACACCTTC. It codes for CASGWVGYGYTF. J is TRBJ1-2 and V is TRBV28; D uncertain. Trimming stripped 8 bases from V and 4 bases from J, with 11 bases between. CDR3 length: 12 amino acids. Germline V gene lookup returns CDR1 MDHEN and CDR2 SYDVKM.

The genes are TRBV9 and TRBJ1-1; D might be TRBD1 (6 bases). V was clipped by 2 bases and J by 0 bases, with 17 bases between them. The germline gives CDR1 SGDLS, CDR2 YYNGEE. The CDR3 contains 17 residues. CDR3 protein: CASSVQNGQSLNTEAFF. In nucleotides, the CDR3 is TGTGCCAGCAGCGTTCAGAACGGACAGTCCTTGAACACTGAAGCTTTCTTT.

This chain joins TRBV18 and TRBJ1-5, with D possibly matching TRBD1 (5 bases). Germline values: CDR1 KGHSH, CDR2 LQKENI. CDR3 length: 15 residues. V lost 3 bases to trimming and J lost 3 bases, with 12 bases between them. DNA of the CDR3: TGTGCCAGCTCACCCTTGGGGCCGCTCAATCAGCCCCAGCATTTT. It translates to CASSPLGPLNQPQHF.

V gene TRBV2 combines with J gene TRBJ1-2, with a weak D call TRBD1 (6 bases). The CDR3 loop spans 13 amino acids. V dropped 2 bases and J dropped 10 bases, with 14 bases sitting between them. Per germline, CDR1 SNHLY and CDR2 FYNNEI. The CDR3 DNA follows: TGTGCCAGCAGTGAAATGAGGGGGACGGCCTACACCTTC. Protein product: CASSEMRGTAYTF.

The gene calls are TRBV30 and TRBJ1-2; 8 bases fit TRBD1. Losses at the gene ends were 2 bases for V and 6 bases for J; bases not matched to a gene: 5. Per germline, CDR1 GTSNPN and CDR2 SVGIG (reference sequence). This CDR3 spans 13 amino acids. In DNA form, the CDR3 reads TGTGCCTGGAGTATGGACAGGGATCATGGCTACACCTTC. This gives the protein CAWSMDRDHGYTF.

The chain combines TRBV7-6 with TRBJ1-2; the D gene is possibly TRBD1 (5 bases). The germline V and J ends were trimmed by 1 base and 2 bases, with 11 bases remaining between them. This CDR3 comprises 15 residues. CDR1 and CDR2 (germline): SGHVS, FNYEAQ. CDR3 sequence reads: CASSLDTGLNYGYTF. CDR3 coding DNA: TGTGCCAGCAGCTTAGATACAGGACTCAACTATGGCTACACCTTC. The whole variable domain, remainder taken from reference TRBV7-6 and TRBJ1-2, is GAGVSQSPRYKVTKRGQDVALRCDPISGHVSLYWYRQALGQGPEFLTYFNYEAQQDKSGLPNDRFSAERPEGSISTLTIQRTEQRDSAMYRCASSLDTGLNYGYTFGSGTRLTVV.

In this sample, this clone turned up once. The chain links TRBV28 to TRBJ1-5, with a tentative D call TRBD1 (5 bases). The CDR3 is made up of 16 amino acids. V dropped 6 bases and J dropped 0 bases, with 15 bases sitting between them. Germline-derived CDR1 and CDR2 are MDHEN and SYDVKM. CDR3 region: CASSSDSAHSNQPQHF. DNA of the CDR3: TGTGCCAGCAGCTCCGACAGCGCCCATAGCAATCAGCCCCAGCATTTT.

The chain uses TRBV6-1 and TRBJ1-6, with D unclear. CDR1 and CDR2 from the germline V gene are MNHNS and SASEGT. Trimming left V 3 bases short and J 5 bases short, with 14 bases between. The CDR3 runs to 16 residues. DNA of the CDR3: TGTGCCAGCAGTGATTTGGCTAGGAGGGATAATTCACCCCTCCACTTT. As protein: CASSDLARRDNSPLHF.

The gene calls are TRBV5-1 and TRBJ2-7; 7 bases line up with TRBD1. The J segment lost 3 bases and the V segment lost 2 bases, leaving 2 bases of the junction unmatched. The CDR3 has 13 amino acids. CDR1 is SGHRS, CDR2 YFSETQ, per germline. In DNA, the CDR3 is TGCGCCAGCAGCTTAGGGGGCAACTACGAGCAGTACGTC. This codes for CASSLGGNYEQYV.

This clone was seen a single time. The V and J genes are TRBV12-3 or TRBV12-4 and TRBJ2-6, with a tentative D call TRBD1 (5 bases). V shed 7 bases and J shed 1 base, with 5 bases lying between them. CDR3 length: 13 residues. CDR3 sequence reads: CASKGSGANVLTF. The CDR3 nucleotides are TGTGCCAGCAAGGGGTCTGGGGCCAACGTCCTGACTTTC.

The chain has TRBV25-1 and TRBJ1-2; no reliable D call. The CDR3 runs to 16 residues. Trimming took off 1 base at V and 0 bases at J, with 12 bases between the two ends. Per germline, CDR1 MGHDK and CDR2 SYGVNS. CDR3 nucleotides: TGTGCCAGCAGTGAATCCAGCACGAACGCTAACTATGGCTACACCTTC. Its protein product is CASSESSTNANYGYTF.

The chain combines TRBV5-5 with TRBJ2-1; D is unclear. The V end was cut by 4 bases, the J end by 10 bases, with 9 bases between. This CDR3 region has 11 residues. Germline CDR1 and CDR2: SGHKS and YYEKEE (reference sequence). CDR3 protein: CASSRSDEQFF. CDR3 sequence (DNA): TGTGCCAGCAGCAGGAGCGACGAGCAGTTCTTC.

In the case of this clone: An end of the junction does not agree with germline; a read error may underlie this. The J gene is TRBJ2-3, the V gene TRBV24-1; 8 bases line up with TRBD1. Germline CDR1 and CDR2: KGHDR and SFDVKD. There are 16 residues in the CDR3. The CDR3 loop is CATSDPGGRSTDTQYF. The CDR3, as DNA: TGTGCCACCAGTGATCCAGGGGGCAGGAGCACCGATACGCAGTATTTT.

The rearrangement joins TRBV5-6 to TRBJ1-2, with no clear D. The V gene lost 4 bases and the J gene lost 4 bases, with 8 bases spanning the gap. The CDR3 is 12 amino acids. The germline V gene encodes CDR1 SGHDT and CDR2 YYEEEE. This chain's CDR3 is CASSRFLYGYTF. The CDR3 region has the DNA TGTGCCAGCAGCCGTTTCCTCTATGGCTACACCTTC.

This sequence joins TRBV5-4 and TRBJ2-5; 7 nucleotides line up with TRBD1. The CDR3 is 16 residues long. With 6 bases clipped from V and 7 bases from J, the junction kept 18 bases outside the gene matches. From germline, CDR1 is SGHNT and CDR2 YYREEE (reference sequence). The CDR3 loop is CASTDGPTGMAATQYF. CDR3 DNA sequence: TGTGCCAGCACCGACGGCCCGACAGGGATGGCGGCGACCCAGTACTTC.